The 27 T cell receptor beta chains listed next were all sequenced from one sample in a study of cytomegalovirus exposure and HLA in healthy donors. Researchers ran the PCR with 60 Vbeta and 13 Jbeta primers. Assay: immunoSEQ multiplex PCR; the TCRdb copy retains only in-frame clones and omits some. The table has roughly 190,000 clones, 81% seen once. Sequenced sample: PBMCs. Receptors originate from a man in his late teens or twenties in good health and CMV-seronegative.

The chain recombines TRBV6-6 with TRBJ2-7; D call uncertain. The germline gives CDR1 MNHNY, CDR2 SVGAGI (reference sequence). V gave up 7 bases and J gave up 0 bases, with 7 bases separating them. This CDR3 is 12 amino acids long. CDR3 residues: CASTGRSYEQYF. The CDR3 DNA reads TGTGCCAGCACGGGTCGCTCCTACGAGCAGTACTTC.

This sequence joins TRBV18 and TRBJ2-4; TRBD2 agrees at 7 bases. The CDR3 loop spans 15 amino acids. V gave up 3 bases and J gave up 7 bases; unmatched junction bases: 9. In germline, CDR1 is KGHSH, CDR2 LQKENI. The DNA of the CDR3 is TGTGCCAGCTCACCTTCTCTGGGAGCGGGGAACATTCAGTACTTC. It yields the protein CASSPSLGAGNIQYF.

This clone was found a few times. The chain joins TRBV28 to TRBJ2-7; D gene unclear. CDR1 is MDHEN and CDR2 is SYDVKM in the germline V gene. The CDR3 totals 15 residues. The V and J ends lost 5 bases and 6 bases respectively, with 20 bases between them. The CDR3: CASSSFARAFSEQYF. The CDR3 coding sequence is TGTGCCAGCAGTAGCTTTGCTAGAGCTTTTTCCGAGCAGTACTTC.

This clone was seen a handful of times. The J gene is TRBJ1-1, the V gene TRBV6-5, with D perhaps TRBD1 (6 bases). The CDR3 totals 14 residues. Trimming cost V 5 bases and J 6 bases, with 16 bases left between them. Per germline, CDR1 MNHEY and CDR2 SVGAGI. This CDR3 is CASSLYPGVPEAFF. DNA for the CDR3: TGTGCCAGCAGTCTCTATCCAGGGGTCCCTGAAGCTTTCTTT.

This chain links TRBV7-9 with TRBJ1-6, with D possibly being TRBD1 (6 bases). The CDR3 extends over 14 amino acids. V lost 4 bases and J 9 bases, leaving 13 bases between the germline ends. Germline V gene sequence: CDR1 SEHNR, CDR2 FQNEAQ (reference sequence). CDR3 DNA: TGTGCCAGCAGCTCAGGACAGAAGGGTTCACCCCTCCACTTT. Translating it yields CASSSGQKGSPLHF. The full variable domain, with the rest looked up from reference TRBV7-9 and TRBJ1-6, is DTGVSQNPRHKITKRGQNVTFRCDPISEHNRLYWYRQTLGQGPEFLTYFQNEAQLEKSRLLSDRFSAERPKGSFSTLEIQRTEQGDSAMYLCASSSGQKGSPLHFGNGTRLTVT.

The chain has TRBV5-6 and TRBJ2-1; 14 nucleotides match TRBD2. Per the germline V gene, CDR1 is SGHDT and CDR2 is YYEEEE. The V gene end was trimmed by 0 bases and the J gene end by 5 bases; junction bases not matched to a gene: 4. This CDR3 contains 17 residues. CDR3 in amino acids: CASSLDLGLAGDNEQFF. The CDR3 nucleotides read TGTGCCAGCAGCTTGGACCTGGGACTAGCGGGGGACAATGAGCAGTTCTTC.

This clone was seen just once. This chain joins TRBV5-4 and TRBJ2-2; the D gene is possibly TRBD2 (6 bases). The CDR3 length is 15 residues. Germline V gene data show CDR1 as SGHNT and CDR2 as YYREEE (reference sequence). Trimming removed 4 bases at V and 0 bases at J, with 10 bases between. The CDR3 spells CASSRSGPNTGELFF. CDR3 in DNA: TGTGCCAGCAGCAGGAGCGGGCCGAACACCGGGGAGCTGTTTTTT. Supplemented by reference TRBV5-4 and TRBJ2-2, the full variable domain reads ETGVTQSPTHLIKTRGQQVTLRCSSQSGHNTVSWYQQALGQGPQFIFQYYREEENGRGNFPPRFSGLQFPNYSSELNVNALELDDSALYLCASSRSGPNTGELFFGEGSRLTVL.

About this clone itself: Other DNA sequences in the sample encode the same CDR3. CDR3 residues: CASSLYTDTQYF. The CDR3 nucleotides are TGTGCCAGCTCACTATATACAGATACGCAGTATTTT. The chain uses TRBV18 and TRBJ2-3; no clear D. V lost 4 bases, J lost 3 bases, and 5 bases lay in between. The CDR3 consists of 12 residues. CDR1 is KGHSH and CDR2 is LQKENI in the germline V gene.

The chain combines TRBV5-6 with TRBJ2-7; 10 nucleotides line up with TRBD2. Germline lookup yields CDR1 SGHDT and CDR2 YYEEEE. J lost 5 bases, V lost 1 base, and 3 bases had no gene match. The CDR3 runs to 14 residues. The DNA for the CDR3 is TGTGCCAGCAGCTTGTTAGCGGGAGGCCACGAGCAGTACTTC. Protein sequence: CASSLLAGGHEQYF.

The rearrangement joins TRBV30 to TRBJ1-1; a possible D gene is TRBD1 (5 bases). V was clipped by 0 bases and J by 10 bases, with 12 bases between them. The CDR3 is 12 amino acids. Germline V gene sequence: CDR1 GTSNPN, CDR2 SVGIG (reference sequence). DNA of the CDR3: TGTGCCTGGAGTGTTGTCCGCGGGGGAGCTTTCTTT. It specifies CAWSVVRGGAFF.

The rearrangement joins TRBV7-2 to TRBJ2-3; D remains ambiguous. V shed 4 bases and J shed 3 bases, with 8 bases lying between them. The germline V gene has CDR1 SGHTA and CDR2 FQGNSA. CDR3 size: 13 residues. The CDR3 coding sequence is TGTGCCAGCAGCTCCTCTCTTACAGATACGCAGTATTTT. Amino acids: CASSSSLTDTQYF. The full variable domain, rest sourced from reference TRBV7-2 and TRBJ2-3, is GAGVSQSPSNKVTEKGKDVELRCDPISGHTALYWYRQSLGQGLEFLIYFQGNSAPDKSGLPSDRFSAERTGGSVSTLTIQRTQQEDSAVYLCASSSSLTDTQYFGPGTRLTVL.

The V gene is TRBV7-3, the J gene TRBJ1-2, with D possibly being TRBD1 (5 bases). Germline CDR1 is SGHTA and CDR2 is FQGTGA. V lost 5 bases and J lost 1, with 17 bases in between. The length of the CDR3 is 16 residues. This chain's CDR3 is CASSQTSRTYNYGYTF. The DNA of the CDR3 is TGTGCCAGCAGCCAAACTTCGAGGACATATAACTATGGCTACACCTTC.

The chain uses TRBV19 and TRBJ1-2; 7 bases are shared with TRBD1. V lost 5 bases, J lost 6 bases, and 6 bases stayed unmatched. CDR3 size: 13 residues. CDR1 and CDR2 (germline): LNHDA, SQIVND (reference sequence). The CDR3 spells CASSRDSDDGYTF. Here the CDR3 DNA reads TGTGCCAGTAGTCGGGACAGCGACGATGGCTACACCTTC.

This chain connects TRBV5-4 to TRBJ2-7, with 7 bases lining up with TRBD1. The CDR3 runs to 14 residues. After removal of 5 bases from V and 4 bases from J, the junction contained 9 bases not matched to a gene. Germline lookup yields CDR1 SGHNT and CDR2 YYREEE (reference sequence). The CDR3 DNA reads as TGTGCCAGCAGTAAACCGGGACAGTATTACGAGCAGTACTTC. It is translated as CASSKPGQYYEQYF.

As regards this clone: At one end the junction does not follow the germline gene, possibly because of a read error. Additional DNA sequences in this sample encode the identical CDR3. The chain uses TRBV5-4 and TRBJ2-7, with D perhaps TRBD1 or TRBD2 (5 bases each). Germline lookup yields CDR1 SGHNT and CDR2 YYREEE (reference sequence). The CDR3 spans 13 residues. CDR3: CASSGRGAYEQYF. For the CDR3, the DNA is TGCGCCAGCAGCGGAAGGGGTGCCTACGAGCAGTACTTC.

The rearrangement joins TRBV5-8 to TRBJ2-1, with 9 nucleotides matching TRBD1. The germline V gene has CDR1 SGHTS and CDR2 YDEGEE. The CDR3 has 15 amino acids. V gave up 6 bases and J gave up 8 bases; unmatched junction bases: 12. In DNA form, the CDR3 reads TGTGCCAGCATAAAACCGGGACAGGGTATTCATGAGCAGTTCTTC. Its protein product is CASIKPGQGIHEQFF.

This chain connects TRBV11-2 to TRBJ2-3; TRBD1 aligns across 7 bases. This CDR3 comprises 15 residues. The V segment lost 5 bases and the J segment 1 base; nucleotides outside the gene matches: 6. CDR1 and CDR2 (germline): SGHAT, FQNNGV. The CDR3: CASSPGQVRTDTQYF. CDR3 nucleotides: TGTGCCAGCAGCCCTGGACAGGTGCGCACAGATACGCAGTATTTT.

The rearrangement joins TRBV27 to TRBJ1-1; 7 bases fit TRBD1. CDR1 is MNHEY, CDR2 SMNVEV, per germline (reference sequence). CDR3 length: 15 residues. V shed 4 bases and J 3 bases; nucleotides not matched to a gene: 8. Here the CDR3 reads CASSSYPGTDTEAFF. CDR3 nucleotide sequence: TGTGCCAGCAGTTCCTACCCCGGGACAGACACTGAAGCTTTCTTT.

V gene TRBV30 combines with J gene TRBJ1-2; 7 bases align to TRBD1. This CDR3 has 13 residues. CDR1 is GTSNPN, CDR2 SVGIG, per germline (reference sequence). V was clipped by 1 base and J by 2 bases; unmatched bases: 1. This chain's CDR3 is CAWSEQGNYGYTF. CDR3 nucleotide sequence: TGTGCCTGGAGTGAACAGGGGAACTATGGCTACACCTTC.

The chain combines TRBV6-5 with TRBJ1-2; 8 nucleotides align to TRBD1. The ends lost 6 bases at V and 0 bases at J; junction bases unmatched: 6. The CDR3 runs 15 residues. Germline CDR1 and CDR2: MNHEY and SVGAGI. The CDR3, as DNA: TGTGCCAGCAGACCCACAGGGGGGACTAACTATGGCTACACCTTC. Translated: CASRPTGGTNYGYTF.

The V gene is TRBV10-3, the J gene TRBJ1-1, with 8 bases aligning to TRBD1. Trimming took 3 bases from V and 9 from J; bases not matched to a gene: 12. The CDR3 is made up of 15 amino acids. Germline V gives CDR1 ENHRY, CDR2 SYGVKD. CDR3 nucleotide sequence: TGTGCCATCAGTGACCCGGACAGGGAGGGGAATCAAGCTTTCTTT. This translates into CAISDPDREGNQAFF.

V is TRBV11-3 and J is TRBJ2-5, with D tentatively TRBD2 (7 bases). Per germline, CDR1 SGHNT and CDR2 YENEEA. The CDR3 loop spans 15 amino acids. Trimming removed 5 bases from V and 5 bases from J, with 18 bases in between. The CDR3, as DNA: TGTGCCAGCAGCCCGGATGGAGGGGGGGCTGAGACCCAGTACTTC. This codes for CASSPDGGGAETQYF.

V and J are TRBV9 and TRBJ2-7; 7 bases are a match to TRBD1. The germline gives CDR1 SGDLS, CDR2 YYNGEE. The CDR3 covers 15 residues. V trimming: 0 bases; J trimming: 4 bases; junction bases outside the gene matches: 7. The CDR3 protein is CASSVGQGRMYEQYF. CDR3 sequence (DNA): TGTGCCAGCAGCGTAGGACAGGGTAGGATGTACGAGCAGTACTTC.

The chain combines TRBV7-9 with TRBJ2-7; TRBD2 aligns across 13 bases. Per germline, CDR1 SEHNR and CDR2 FQNEAQ (reference sequence). Germline trimming cut 4 bases from V and 2 bases from J; bases unmatched to any gene: 2. This CDR3 is 15 amino acids long. DNA of the CDR3: TGTGCCAGCAGCTCGGGACTAGCGGGAACCTACGAGCAGTACTTC. This gives the protein CASSSGLAGTYEQYF.

As concerns this clone: At one boundary the junction diverges from the germline segment, which might be a read error. The chain is built from TRBV7-7 and TRBJ2-5, with D hard to call. Per germline, CDR1 SSHAT and CDR2 FNYEAQ (reference sequence). The length of the CDR3 is 14 residues. The chain's CDR3 is CASSPTYNQETQYF. The CDR3 region has the DNA TGTGCTAGCAGCCCGACATATAACCAAGAGACCCAGTACTTC.

The chain uses TRBV2 and TRBJ2-2, with TRBD2 identical over 13 bases. Per germline, CDR1 SNHLY and CDR2 FYNNEI. Trimming cost V 5 bases and J 8 bases; bases outside gene matches: 5. The CDR3 loop spans 15 amino acids. As DNA, the CDR3 is TGTGCCAGCAGTCCGACGGGACTAGCGGGGGGGGAGCTGTTTTTT. The encoded protein is CASSPTGLAGGELFF.

This chain uses TRBV30 with TRBJ2-2, with TRBD1 matching over 9 bases. CDR1 and CDR2 (germline): GTSNPN, SVGIG (reference sequence). V lost 3 bases, J lost 7 bases, and 9 bases stayed unmatched. This CDR3 is 15 amino acids long. CDR3 bases: TGTGCCTGGAGACCCGGGACAGGGAGAATCGGGGAGCTGTTTTTT. This sequence encodes CAWRPGTGRIGELFF.